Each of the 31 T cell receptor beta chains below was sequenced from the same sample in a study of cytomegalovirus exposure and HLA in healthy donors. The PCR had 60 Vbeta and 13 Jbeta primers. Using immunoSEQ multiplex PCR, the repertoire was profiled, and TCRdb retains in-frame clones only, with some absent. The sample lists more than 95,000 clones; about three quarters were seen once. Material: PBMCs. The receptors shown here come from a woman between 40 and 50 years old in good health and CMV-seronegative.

The CDR3 coding sequence is TGTGCCAGCAGCCCCCGACTAAATGAGCAGTTCTTC. Protein: CASSPRLNEQFF. The rearrangement joins TRBV5-4 to TRBJ2-1; D is perhaps TRBD2 (5 bases). Germline CDR1 and CDR2: SGHNT and YYREEE (reference sequence). The CDR3 length is 12 residues. The germline V and J ends were trimmed by 4 bases and 7 bases, with 9 bases remaining between them.

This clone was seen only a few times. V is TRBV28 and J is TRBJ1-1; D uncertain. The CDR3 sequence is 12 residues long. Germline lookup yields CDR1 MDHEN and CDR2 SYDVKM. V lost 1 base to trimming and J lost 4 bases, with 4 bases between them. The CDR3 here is CASSLYITEAFF. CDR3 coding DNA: TGTGCCAGCAGTTTATACATCACTGAAGCTTTCTTT.

CDR3 bases: TGCGCCAGCAGCCACCCCATTGGGGGCCCGAATGAGCAGTTCTTC. It translates to CASSHPIGGPNEQFF. V usage is TRBV4-1 and J usage is TRBJ2-1, with D possibly TRBD1 on 6 matching bases. The CDR3 has 15 residues. The V and J ends lost 3 bases and 7 bases respectively, with 16 bases between them. Germline V gene lookup returns CDR1 MGHRA and CDR2 YSYEKL.

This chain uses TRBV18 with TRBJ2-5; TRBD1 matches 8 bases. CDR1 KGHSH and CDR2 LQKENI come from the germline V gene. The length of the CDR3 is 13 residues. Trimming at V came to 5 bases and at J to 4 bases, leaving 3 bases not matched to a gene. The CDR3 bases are TGTGCCAGCTCAACGGACAGGGCAGAGACCCAGTACTTC. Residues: CASSTDRAETQYF.

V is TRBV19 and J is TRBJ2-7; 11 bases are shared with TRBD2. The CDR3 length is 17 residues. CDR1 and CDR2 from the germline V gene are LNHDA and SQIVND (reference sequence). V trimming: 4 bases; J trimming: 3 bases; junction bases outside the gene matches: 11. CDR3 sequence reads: CASSRRLAGRYNYEQYF. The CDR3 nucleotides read TGTGCCAGTAGTAGACGACTAGCGGGAAGGTATAACTACGAGCAGTACTTC.

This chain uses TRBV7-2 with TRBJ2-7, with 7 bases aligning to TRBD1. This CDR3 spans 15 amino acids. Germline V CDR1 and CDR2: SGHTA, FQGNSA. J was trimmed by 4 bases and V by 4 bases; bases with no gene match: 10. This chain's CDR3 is CASSWTGTDQYEQYF. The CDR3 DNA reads TGTGCCAGCAGCTGGACCGGGACAGACCAGTACGAGCAGTACTTC.

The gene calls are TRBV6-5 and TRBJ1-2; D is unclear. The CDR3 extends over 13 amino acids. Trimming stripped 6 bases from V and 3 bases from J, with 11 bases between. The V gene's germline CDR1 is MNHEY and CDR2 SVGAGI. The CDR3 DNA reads TGTGCCAGCAGGACGACACAACACTATGGCTACACCTTC. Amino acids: CASRTTQHYGYTF.

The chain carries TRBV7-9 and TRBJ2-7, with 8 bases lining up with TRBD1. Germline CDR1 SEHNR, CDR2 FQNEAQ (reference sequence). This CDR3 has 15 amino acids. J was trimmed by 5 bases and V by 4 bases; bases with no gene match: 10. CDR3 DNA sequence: TGTGCCAGCAGCTCTTGGTCGGGACAGGAAGACGAGCAGTACTTC. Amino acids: CASSSWSGQEDEQYF.

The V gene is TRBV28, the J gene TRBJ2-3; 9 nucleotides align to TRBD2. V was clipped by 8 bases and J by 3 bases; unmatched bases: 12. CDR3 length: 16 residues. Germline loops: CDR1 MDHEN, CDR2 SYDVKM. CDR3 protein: CASGPRAGGPTDTQYF. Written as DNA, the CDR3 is TGTGCCAGCGGGCCCAGGGCGGGAGGGCCAACAGATACGCAGTATTTT.

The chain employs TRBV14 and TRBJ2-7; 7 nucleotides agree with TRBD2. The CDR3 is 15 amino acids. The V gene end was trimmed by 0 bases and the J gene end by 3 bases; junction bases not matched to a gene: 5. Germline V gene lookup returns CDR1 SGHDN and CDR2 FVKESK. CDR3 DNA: TGTGCCAGCAGCCAAGATTTACGGGGGGTCTACGAGCAGTACTTC. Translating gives CASSQDLRGVYEQYF.

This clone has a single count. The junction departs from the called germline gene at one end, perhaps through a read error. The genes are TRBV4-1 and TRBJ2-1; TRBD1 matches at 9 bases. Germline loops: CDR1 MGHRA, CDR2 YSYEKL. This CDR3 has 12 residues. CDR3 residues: CAGTGRPNEQFF. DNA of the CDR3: TGTGCCGGGACAGGGAGACCCAATGAGCAGTTCTTC.

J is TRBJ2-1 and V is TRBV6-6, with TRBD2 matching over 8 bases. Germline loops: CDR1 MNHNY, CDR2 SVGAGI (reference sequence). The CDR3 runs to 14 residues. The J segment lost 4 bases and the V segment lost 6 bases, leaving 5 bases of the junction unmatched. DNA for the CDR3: TGTGCCAGCAGCACTAGCGGAACTTACAATGAGCAGTTCTTC. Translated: CASSTSGTYNEQFF.

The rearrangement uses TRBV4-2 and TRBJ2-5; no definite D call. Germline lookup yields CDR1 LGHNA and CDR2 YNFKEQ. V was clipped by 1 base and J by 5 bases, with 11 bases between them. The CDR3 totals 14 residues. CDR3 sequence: CASSQGVGRETQYF. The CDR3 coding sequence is TGTGCCAGCAGCCAAGGGGTGGGCCGGGAGACCCAGTACTTC.

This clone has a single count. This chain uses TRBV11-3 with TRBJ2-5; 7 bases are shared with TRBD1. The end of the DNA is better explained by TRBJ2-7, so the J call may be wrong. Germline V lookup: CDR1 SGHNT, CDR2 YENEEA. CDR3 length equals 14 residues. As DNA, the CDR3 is TGTGCCAGTTCATTCCGGGACAGCGGTTACGAGCAGTACTTC. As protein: CASSFRDSGYEQYF.

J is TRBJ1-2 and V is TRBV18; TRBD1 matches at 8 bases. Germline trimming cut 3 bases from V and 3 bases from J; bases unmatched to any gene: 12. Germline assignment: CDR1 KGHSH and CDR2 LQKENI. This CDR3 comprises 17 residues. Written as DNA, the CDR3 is TGTGCCAGCTCACCTTCATGGACAGGGCGACGGGACTATGGCTACACCTTC. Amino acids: CASSPSWTGRRDYGYTF.

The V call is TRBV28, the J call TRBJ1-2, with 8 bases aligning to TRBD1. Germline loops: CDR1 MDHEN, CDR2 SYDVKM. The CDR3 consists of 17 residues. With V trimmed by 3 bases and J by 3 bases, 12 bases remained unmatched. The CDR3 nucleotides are TGTGCCAGCAGTTTCCTCACCGACAGGGGAGGCGACTATGGCTACACCTTC. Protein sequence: CASSFLTDRGGDYGYTF.

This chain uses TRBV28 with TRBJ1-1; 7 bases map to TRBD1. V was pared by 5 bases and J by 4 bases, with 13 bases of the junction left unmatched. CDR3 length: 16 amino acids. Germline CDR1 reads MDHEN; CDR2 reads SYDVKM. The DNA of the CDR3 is TGTGCCAGCAGTGTCCTGCTATACAGGGGCGGCACTGAAGCTTTCTTT. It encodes CASSVLLYRGGTEAFF.

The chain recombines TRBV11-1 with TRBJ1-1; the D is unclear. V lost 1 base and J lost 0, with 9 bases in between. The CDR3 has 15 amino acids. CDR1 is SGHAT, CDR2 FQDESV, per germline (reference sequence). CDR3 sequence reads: CASSLDPGLNTEAFF. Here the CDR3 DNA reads TGTGCCAGCAGCTTAGATCCGGGATTGAACACTGAAGCTTTCTTT.

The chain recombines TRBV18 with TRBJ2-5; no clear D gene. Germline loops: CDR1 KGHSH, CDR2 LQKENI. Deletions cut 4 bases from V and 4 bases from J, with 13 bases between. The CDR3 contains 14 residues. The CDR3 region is CASSQVGGRETQYF. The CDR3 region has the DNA TGTGCCAGCTCACAAGTCGGCGGTCGAGAGACCCAGTACTTC.

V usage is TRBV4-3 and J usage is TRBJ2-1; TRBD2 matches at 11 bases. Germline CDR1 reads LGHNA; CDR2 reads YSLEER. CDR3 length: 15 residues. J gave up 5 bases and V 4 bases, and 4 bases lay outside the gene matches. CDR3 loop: CASSRGTSGDNEQFF. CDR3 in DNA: TGCGCCAGCAGCCGCGGGACTAGCGGCGACAATGAGCAGTTCTTC.

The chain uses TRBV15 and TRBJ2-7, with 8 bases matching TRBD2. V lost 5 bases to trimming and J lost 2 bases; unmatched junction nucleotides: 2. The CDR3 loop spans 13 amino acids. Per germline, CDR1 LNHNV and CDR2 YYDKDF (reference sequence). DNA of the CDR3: TGTGCCACCAGCGGTAGCGGGACCTACGAGCAGTACTTC. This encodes CATSGSGTYEQYF.

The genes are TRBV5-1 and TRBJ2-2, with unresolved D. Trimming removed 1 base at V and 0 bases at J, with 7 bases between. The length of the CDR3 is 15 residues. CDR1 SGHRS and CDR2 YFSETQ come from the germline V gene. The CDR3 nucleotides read TGCGCCAGCAGCTTGATCTCGGCGAACACCGGGGAGCTGTTTTTT. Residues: CASSLISANTGELFF.

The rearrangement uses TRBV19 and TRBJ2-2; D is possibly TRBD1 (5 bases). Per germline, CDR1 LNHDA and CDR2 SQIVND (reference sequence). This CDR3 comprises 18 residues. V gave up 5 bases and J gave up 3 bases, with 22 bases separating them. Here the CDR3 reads CASSAHLLIRDYTGELFF. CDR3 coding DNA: TGTGCCAGTAGTGCCCACCTCTTAATCAGGGATTACACCGGGGAGCTGTTTTTT.

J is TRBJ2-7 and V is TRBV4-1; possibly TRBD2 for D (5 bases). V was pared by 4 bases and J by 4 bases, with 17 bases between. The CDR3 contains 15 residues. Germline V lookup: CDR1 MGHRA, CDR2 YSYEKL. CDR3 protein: CASSPQQHGEYEQYF. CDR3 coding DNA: TGCGCCAGCAGCCCACAACAGCACGGGGAGTACGAGCAGTACTTC.

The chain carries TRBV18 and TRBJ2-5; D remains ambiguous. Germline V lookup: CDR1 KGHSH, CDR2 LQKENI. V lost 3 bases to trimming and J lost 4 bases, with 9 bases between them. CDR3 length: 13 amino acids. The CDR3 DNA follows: TGTGCCAGCTCACCCGACTCCGTAGAGACCCAGTACTTC. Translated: CASSPDSVETQYF.

The CDR3 spells CASSLSGSYSPDEQFF. The CDR3 DNA reads TGTGCCAGCAGCTTGAGCGGGAGCTATAGTCCCGATGAGCAGTTCTTC. The chain links TRBV5-6 to TRBJ2-1; 8 positions match TRBD2. The J segment lost 8 bases and the V segment lost 1 base, leaving 11 bases of the junction unmatched. The CDR3 is 16 amino acids. Germline values: CDR1 SGHDT, CDR2 YYEEEE.

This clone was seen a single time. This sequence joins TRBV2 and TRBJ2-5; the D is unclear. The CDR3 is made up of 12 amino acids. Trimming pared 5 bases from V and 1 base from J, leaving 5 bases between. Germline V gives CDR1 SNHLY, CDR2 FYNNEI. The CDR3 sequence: CASSSGQETQYF. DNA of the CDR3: TGTGCCAGCAGTTCCGGCCAAGAGACCCAGTACTTC.

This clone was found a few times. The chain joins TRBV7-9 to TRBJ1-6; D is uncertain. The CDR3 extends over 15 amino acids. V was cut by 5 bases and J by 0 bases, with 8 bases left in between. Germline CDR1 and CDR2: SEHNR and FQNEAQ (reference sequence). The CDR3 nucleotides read TGTGCCAGCAGCCCTCCGAGCTCCTATAATTCACCCCTCCACTTT. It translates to CASSPPSSYNSPLHF.

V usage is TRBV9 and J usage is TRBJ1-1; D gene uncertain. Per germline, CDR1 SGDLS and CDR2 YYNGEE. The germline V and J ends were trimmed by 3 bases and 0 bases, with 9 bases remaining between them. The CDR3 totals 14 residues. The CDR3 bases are TGTGCCAGCAGCGAGAACAGTCTGAACACTGAAGCTTTCTTT. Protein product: CASSENSLNTEAFF.

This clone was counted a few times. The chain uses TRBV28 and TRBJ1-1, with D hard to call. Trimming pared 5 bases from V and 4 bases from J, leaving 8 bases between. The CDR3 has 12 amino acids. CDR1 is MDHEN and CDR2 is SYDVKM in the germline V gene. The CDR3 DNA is TGTGCCAGCAGTCTGGCTCCCACTGAAGCTTTCTTT. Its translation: CASSLAPTEAFF.

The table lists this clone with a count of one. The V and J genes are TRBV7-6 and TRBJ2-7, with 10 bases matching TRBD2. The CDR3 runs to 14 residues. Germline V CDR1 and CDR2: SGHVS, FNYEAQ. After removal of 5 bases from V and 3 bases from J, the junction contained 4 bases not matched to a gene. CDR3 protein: CASSGLAEHYEQYF. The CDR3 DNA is TGTGCCAGCAGCGGACTAGCGGAACACTACGAGCAGTACTTC.